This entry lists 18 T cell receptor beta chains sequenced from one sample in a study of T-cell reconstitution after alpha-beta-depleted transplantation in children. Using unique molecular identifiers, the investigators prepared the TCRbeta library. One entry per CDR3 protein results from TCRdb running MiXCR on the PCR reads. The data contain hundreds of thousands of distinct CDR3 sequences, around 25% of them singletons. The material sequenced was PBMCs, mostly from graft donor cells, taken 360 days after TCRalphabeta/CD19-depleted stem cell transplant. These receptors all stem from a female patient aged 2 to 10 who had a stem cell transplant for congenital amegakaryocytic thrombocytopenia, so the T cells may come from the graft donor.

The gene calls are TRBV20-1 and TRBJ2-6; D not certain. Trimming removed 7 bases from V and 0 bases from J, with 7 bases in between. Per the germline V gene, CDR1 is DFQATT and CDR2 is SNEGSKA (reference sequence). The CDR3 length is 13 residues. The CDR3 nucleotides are TGCAGTGTCCCGAACTCTGGGGCCAACGTCCTGACTTTC. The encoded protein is CSVPNSGANVLTF.

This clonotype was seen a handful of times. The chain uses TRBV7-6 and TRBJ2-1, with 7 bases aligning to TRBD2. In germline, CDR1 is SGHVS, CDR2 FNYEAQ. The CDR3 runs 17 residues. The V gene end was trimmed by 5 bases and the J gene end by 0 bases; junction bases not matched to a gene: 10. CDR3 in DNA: TGTGCCAGCAGCCCTAGTGGGACTATGCCCTCCTACAATGAGCAGTTCTTC. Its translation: CASSPSGTMPSYNEQFF. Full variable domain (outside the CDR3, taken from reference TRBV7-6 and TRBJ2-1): GAGVSQSPRYKVTKRGQDVALRCDPISGHVSLYWYRQALGQGPEFLTYFNYEAQQDKSGLPNDRFSAERPEGSISTLTIQRTEQRDSAMYRCASSPSGTMPSYNEQFFGPGTRLTVL.

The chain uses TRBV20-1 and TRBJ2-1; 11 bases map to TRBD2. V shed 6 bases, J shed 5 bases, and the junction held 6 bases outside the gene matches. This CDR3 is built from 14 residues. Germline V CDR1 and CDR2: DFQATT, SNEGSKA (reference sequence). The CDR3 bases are TGCAGTGCCTCCGGGACTAGCGGTCACAATGAGCAGTTCTTC. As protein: CSASGTSGHNEQFF.

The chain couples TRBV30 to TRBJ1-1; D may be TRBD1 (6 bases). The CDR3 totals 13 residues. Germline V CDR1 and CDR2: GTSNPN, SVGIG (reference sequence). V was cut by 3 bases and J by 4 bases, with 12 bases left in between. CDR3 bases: TGTGCCTGGAGAGGCAGGGGTGGCACTGAAGCTTTCTTT. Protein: CAWRGRGGTEAFF.

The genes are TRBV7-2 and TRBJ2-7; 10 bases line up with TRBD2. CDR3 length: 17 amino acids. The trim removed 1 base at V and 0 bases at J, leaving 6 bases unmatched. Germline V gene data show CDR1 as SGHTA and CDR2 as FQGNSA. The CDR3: CASSLVSGRLPSYEQYF. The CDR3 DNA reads TGTGCCAGCAGCTTAGTTAGCGGGAGGTTACCCTCCTACGAGCAGTACTTC.

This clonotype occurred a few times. This CDR3 is CASSPDSSNQPQHF. CDR3 sequence (DNA): TGTGCCAGCAGCCCCGACAGCAGCAATCAGCCCCAGCATTTT. The V call is TRBV3-1, the J call TRBJ1-5; D perhaps matches TRBD1 (5 bases). Germline CDR1 and CDR2: LGHDT and YNNKEL (reference sequence). Trimming left V 4 bases short and J 1 base short, with 8 bases between. This CDR3 contains 14 residues.

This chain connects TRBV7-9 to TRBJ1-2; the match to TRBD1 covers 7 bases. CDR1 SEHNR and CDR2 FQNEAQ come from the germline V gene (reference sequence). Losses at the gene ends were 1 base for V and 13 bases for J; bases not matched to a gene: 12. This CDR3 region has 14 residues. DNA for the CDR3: TGTGCCAGCAGCTTAGAAGGTTTGCGACAGGGCGGCACCTTC. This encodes CASSLEGLRQGGTF.

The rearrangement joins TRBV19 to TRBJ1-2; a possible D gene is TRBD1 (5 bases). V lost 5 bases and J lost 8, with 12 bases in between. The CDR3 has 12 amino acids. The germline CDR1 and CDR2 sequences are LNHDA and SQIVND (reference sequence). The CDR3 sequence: CASSVWRQGYTF. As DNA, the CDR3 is TGTGCCAGTAGTGTGTGGAGACAGGGCTACACCTTC. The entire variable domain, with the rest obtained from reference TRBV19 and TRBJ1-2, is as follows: DGGITQSPKYLFRKEGQNVTLSCEQNLNHDAMYWYRQDPGQGLRLIYYSQIVNDFQKGDIAEGYSVSREKKESFPLTVTSAQKNPTAFYLCASSVWRQGYTFGSGTRLTVV.

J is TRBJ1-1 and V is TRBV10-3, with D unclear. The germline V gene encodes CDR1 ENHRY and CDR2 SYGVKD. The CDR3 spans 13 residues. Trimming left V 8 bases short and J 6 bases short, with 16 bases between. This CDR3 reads CAISGMLQAEAFF. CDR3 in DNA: TGTGCCATCTCCGGGATGTTACAAGCTGAAGCTTTCTTT.

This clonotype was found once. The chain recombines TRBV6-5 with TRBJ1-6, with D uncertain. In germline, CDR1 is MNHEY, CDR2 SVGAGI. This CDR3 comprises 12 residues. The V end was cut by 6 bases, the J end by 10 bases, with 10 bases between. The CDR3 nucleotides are TGTGCCAGCAGCCACGATCGATCACCCCTCCACTTT. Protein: CASSHDRSPLHF.

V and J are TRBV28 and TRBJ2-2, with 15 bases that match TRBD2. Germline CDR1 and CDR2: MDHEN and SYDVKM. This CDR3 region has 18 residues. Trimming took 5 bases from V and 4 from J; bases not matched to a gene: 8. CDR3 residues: CASSPGLAGGPPTGELFF. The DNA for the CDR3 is TGTGCCAGCAGTCCCGGACTAGCGGGAGGGCCGCCCACCGGGGAGCTGTTTTTT.

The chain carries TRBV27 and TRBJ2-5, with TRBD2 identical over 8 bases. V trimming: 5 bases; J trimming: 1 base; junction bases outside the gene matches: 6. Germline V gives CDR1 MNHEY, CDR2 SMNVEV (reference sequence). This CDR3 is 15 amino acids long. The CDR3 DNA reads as TGTGCCAGCAGTCCGACACTAGCGGTCCAAGAGACCCAGTACTTC. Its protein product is CASSPTLAVQETQYF.

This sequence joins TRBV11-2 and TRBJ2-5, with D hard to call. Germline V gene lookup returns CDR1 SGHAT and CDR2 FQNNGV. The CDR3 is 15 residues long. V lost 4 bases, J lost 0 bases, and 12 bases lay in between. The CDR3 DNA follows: TGTGCCAGCAGCTGGCGCCGTCCCCACCAAGAGACCCAGTACTTC. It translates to CASSWRRPHQETQYF.

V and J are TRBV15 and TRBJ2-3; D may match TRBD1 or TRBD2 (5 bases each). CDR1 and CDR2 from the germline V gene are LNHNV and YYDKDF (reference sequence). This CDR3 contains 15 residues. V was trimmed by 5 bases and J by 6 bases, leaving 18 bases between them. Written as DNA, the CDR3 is TGTGCCACCAGCGCGACTCGCACGGGGACGGATACGCAGTATTTT. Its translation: CATSATRTGTDTQYF.

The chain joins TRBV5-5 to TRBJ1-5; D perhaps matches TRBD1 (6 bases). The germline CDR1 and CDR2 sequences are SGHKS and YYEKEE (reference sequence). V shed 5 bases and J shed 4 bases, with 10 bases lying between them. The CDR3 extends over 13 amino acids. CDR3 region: CASSWTENQPQHF. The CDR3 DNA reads TGTGCCAGCAGTTGGACAGAGAATCAGCCCCAGCATTTT.

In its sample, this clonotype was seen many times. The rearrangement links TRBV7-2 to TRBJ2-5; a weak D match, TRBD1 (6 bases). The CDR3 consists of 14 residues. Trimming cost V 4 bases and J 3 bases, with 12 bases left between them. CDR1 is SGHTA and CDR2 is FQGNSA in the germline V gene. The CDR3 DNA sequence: TGTGCCAGCAGCTACGGGACATGGAAAGAGACCCAGTACTTC. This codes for CASSYGTWKETQYF.

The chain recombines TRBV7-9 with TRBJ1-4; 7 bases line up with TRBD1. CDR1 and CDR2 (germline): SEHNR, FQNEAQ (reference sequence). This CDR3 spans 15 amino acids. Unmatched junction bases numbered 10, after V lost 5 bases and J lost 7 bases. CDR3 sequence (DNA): TGTGCCAGCAGCGCAACCAACAGGGGTTCTGAAAAACTGTTTTTT. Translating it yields CASSATNRGSEKLFF.

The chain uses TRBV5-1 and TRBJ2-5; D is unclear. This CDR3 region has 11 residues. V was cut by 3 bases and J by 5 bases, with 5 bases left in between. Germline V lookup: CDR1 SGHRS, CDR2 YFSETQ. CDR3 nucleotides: TGCGCCAGCAGCTCTGACGAGACCCAGTACTTC. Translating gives CASSSDETQYF.